This TCR beta chain appears in the sequencing data of a study of blood T cell repertoires in COVID-19. As for the study in general: Sites across the United States, Italy and Spain contributed samples from acute and convalescent COVID-19. Sample material is recorded as cDNA or gDNA derived from T cells, B-cell-depleted T cells, or PBMCs.

How the authors handled the data: Nucleated cell counts were estimated from reference gene primer amplification. The table came from immunoSEQ multiplex PCR; TCRdb's copy has only in-frame clones and leaves some out. The D gene and trimming were derived from the DNA, and the V and J assignments and clone size from that table. The sample consists of about 210,000 clones, more than 80% of them appearing once. Germline values: CDR1 SEHNR, CDR2 FQNEAQ (reference sequence). CDR3 length: 17 amino acids. The V gene lost 5 bases and the J gene lost 2 bases, with 18 bases spanning the gap. This clone occurred once. Followed longitudinally, the Seattle patients had been enrolled during active infection.

The specimen was peripheral blood. The V and J genes are TRBV7-9 and TRBJ1-4; TRBD1 might be the D (6 bases). The receptor's source is a woman older than 75 with COVID-19, enrolled during active disease. This chain's CDR3 is CASSPPQGHLTNEKLFF. DNA for the CDR3: TGTGCCAGCAGCCCGCCACAGGGTCATTTGACTAATGAAAAACTGTTTTTT.